These 3 T cell receptor beta chains originate from one sample sequenced in a study of cytomegalovirus exposure and HLA in healthy donors. The PCR ran on 60 Vbeta and 13 Jbeta primers. Measured with immunoSEQ multiplex PCR; TCRdb has only the in-frame clones, and not every one. This repertoire shows some 160,000 clones, approximately 82% found once; its top ten account for about 1.3%. Sequenced: PBMCs. These receptors were obtained from a male donor in good health and CMV-seronegative.

This clone was picked up a small number of times. Germline and junction disagree at one end, which may indicate a read error. V is TRBV7-9 and J is TRBJ1-2, with 8 bases identical to TRBD1. Germline lookup yields CDR1 SEHNR and CDR2 FQNEAQ (reference sequence). The CDR3 spans 12 residues. The CDR3 protein is CSSSLQGGGYTF. The CDR3 coding sequence is TGTTCCAGCAGCTTACAGGGGGGCGGCTACACCTTC.

The CDR3 DNA follows: TGCGCCAGCGGGGGGGCGGGGTACAATGAGCAGTTCTTC. Encoded protein: CASGGAGYNEQFF. This chain uses TRBV5-1 with TRBJ2-1; maybe TRBD2 (7 bases). The germline CDR1 and CDR2 sequences are SGHRS and YFSETQ. The CDR3 is made up of 13 amino acids. V lost 7 bases and J 4 bases, leaving 12 bases between the germline ends.

The chain is built from TRBV5-1 and TRBJ2-3; D unclear. This CDR3 is 14 amino acids long. The V and J ends lost 0 bases and 1 base respectively, with 6 bases between them. Germline V CDR1 and CDR2: SGHRS, YFSETQ. The CDR3 is CASSLESGTDTQYF. The DNA of the CDR3 is TGCGCCAGCAGCTTGGAGAGTGGCACAGATACGCAGTATTTT.